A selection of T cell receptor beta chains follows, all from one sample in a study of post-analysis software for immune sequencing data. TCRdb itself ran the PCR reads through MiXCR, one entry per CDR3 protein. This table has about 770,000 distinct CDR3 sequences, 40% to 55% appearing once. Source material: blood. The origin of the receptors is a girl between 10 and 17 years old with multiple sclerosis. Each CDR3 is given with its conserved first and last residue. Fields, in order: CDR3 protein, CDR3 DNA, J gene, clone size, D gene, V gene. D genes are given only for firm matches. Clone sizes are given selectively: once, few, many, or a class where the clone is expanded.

CASSSGTGVYGQYF TGTGCCAGCAGCTCCGGGACAGGTGTCTACGGGCAGTACTTC TRBJ2-5 few TRBD1 TRBV6-5
CASEEQGPSSGEQYF TGTGCCAGCGAGGAACAGGGACCCTCAAGTGGCGAGCAGTACTTC TRBJ2-7 NA NA TRBV6-1
CASSVTGGNEQFF TGCGCCAGCAGTGTCACCGGGGGGAATGAGCAGTTCTTC TRBJ2-1 NA TRBD2 TRBV10-1
CSARVTVQETSTDTQYF TGCAGTGCTAGAGTTACAGTTCAGGAAACTAGCACAGATACGCAGTATTTT TRBJ2-3 NA NA TRBV20-1
CATSRIPGQGRANQPQHF TGTGCCACCAGCAGGATCCCGGGACAGGGGCGTGCGAATCAGCCCCAGCATTTT TRBJ1-5 few TRBD1 TRBV15
CASSEVRKGGQSLRTDTQYF TGTGCCAGCAGTGAAGTAAGGAAGGGAGGACAGTCATTACGCACAGATACGCAGTATTTT TRBJ2-3 few NA TRBV6-1
CAISDSSYEQYF TGTGCCATCAGTGACAGTTCCTACGAGCAGTACTTC TRBJ2-7 many NA TRBV10-3
CASSLDSSTDTQYF TGTGCCAGCAGTTTAGACAGTAGCACAGATACGCAGTATTTT TRBJ2-3 many NA TRBV12-3/TRBV12-4
CSVLAGARNEQFF TGCAGCGTGTTAGCGGGAGCTAGGAATGAGCAGTTCTTC TRBJ2-1 NA TRBD2 TRBV29-1
CAWSTENYVQYF TGTGCCTGGAGTACGGAAAACTACGTGCAGTACTTC TRBJ2-5 NA NA TRBV30
CASSDPGAHNEQFF TGTGCCAGCAGTGACCCAGGGGCTCACAATGAGCAGTTCTTC TRBJ2-1 NA NA TRBV6-2/TRBV6-3
CSARGTLAGTYEQYF TGCAGTGCTAGAGGAACCTTAGCGGGAACCTACGAGCAGTACTTC TRBJ2-7 few TRBD2 TRBV20-1
CASSSSGHPNEQFF TGCGCCAGCAGCTCCTCGGGACATCCCAATGAGCAGTTCTTC TRBJ2-1 NA NA TRBV5-1
CASSPQDWYNEQFF TGCGCCAGCAGCCCCCAGGACTGGTACAATGAGCAGTTCTTC TRBJ2-1 few NA TRBV4-1
CSARDYGSGQGNEKLFF TGCAGTGCTAGGGACTACGGATCCGGACAGGGTAATGAAAAACTGTTTTTT TRBJ1-4 few TRBD1 TRBV20-1
CSVEDRLRTGNEQYF TGCAGCGTTGAAGATCGTTTGAGGACAGGTAACGAGCAGTACTTC TRBJ2-7 NA TRBD1 TRBV29-1
CSAGQAGNTDTQYF TGCAGCGCCGGACAAGCGGGGAACACAGATACGCAGTATTTT TRBJ2-3 few TRBD2 TRBV29-1
CASSGSVPSSYEQYF TGTGCCAGCAGTGGTAGCGTTCCCTCCTCCTACGAGCAGTACTTC TRBJ2-7 NA NA TRBV6-2/TRBV6-3
CASSHGLAGDEQFF TGCGCCAGCAGCCACGGACTAGCGGGCGATGAGCAGTTCTTC TRBJ2-1 few TRBD2 TRBV4-3